Included here is one T cell receptor beta chain sequence, with context. What this receptor recognizes is not known. The sample holds no much larger clone one base away, and base qualities are not on file. The sample belongs to a study of cytomegalovirus exposure and HLA in healthy donors (dated by TCRdb to 2017 to 2019). Regarding the research as a whole: According to an earlier analysis of around 600 of the donors, about 179 million T cells yielded some 110 million unique TCR beta sequences and about 300 Gb of sequence data. An early release that covered 500 to 800 HLA-typed donors contained approximately 300 gigabases of sequencing data and tens of millions of unique TCR sequences. Among the roughly 370 genotyped donors, approximately 77% belonged to the genetic ancestry cluster associated with self-reported Caucasian donors. The study was designed to test whether signatures of past pathogen exposure could be identified by cataloging public T cell receptors. The study profiled the T cell repertoires of more than 500 subjects by immunosequencing and related them to cytomegalovirus serostatus. A separate validation cohort of over 95 different subjects was used in addition to the roughly 670-subject first cohort. To predict cytomegalovirus infection status, the study combined high-throughput TCR immunosequencing, statistical association of individual TCRs with disease status, and machine learning. A later analysis re-examined previously published TCR beta repertoires from 600 to 700 donors and added high-resolution HLA genotyping to investigate patterns of TCR occurrence. Rather than using new phenotypic data, the later analysis identified candidate immune exposures from TCR beta sequences and from how often those sequences occurred across donors. To decide whether each TCR beta V gene segment behaved as functional or pseudogenic, an earlier analysis of 587 of the donors relied on high-throughput TCR beta sequencing. Donor age, sex, ethnicity and CMV serostatus were compiled together with the repertoire data. A later genetic analysis used genome-wide SNP genotypes for about 65% of the roughly 700 donors, treating that subset as a discovery cohort. Every discovery cohort repertoire had been produced on one sequencing platform. Both class I and class II loci were covered by HLA typing, at four-digit resolution. Typing coverage varied by locus: roughly 620-630 donors for A, B, C, DRB1 and DQB1; approximately 500 for DQA1; about 570 for DPA1; more than 450 for DPB1. Several DR-DQ haplotypes were handled as single units for association and clustering because linkage in the cohort was strong. On average, approximately 250,000 unique TCR beta nucleotide sequences were sequenced per donor among 398 genotyped donors of the cohort, with roughly 20% of those sequences being non-productive. Overall study results and their limits: In a later genetic analysis, fewer N-insertions in productive TCRs were reported among donors in an Asian-associated ancestry cluster than the roughly 670-donor mean. The presence/absence analyses assumed that sequencing depth was roughly uniform across donors, and that assumption may not be true. Correlated functional status among segregating V segments might be attributable to linkage disequilibrium, but an unknown experimental factor could not be ruled out. Because HLA typing was missing for some donors at each locus, association tests included only the typed subset. The classifier was reported to diagnose cytomegalovirus status with high specificity and sensitivity in both the original cohort and the validation cohort. A later analysis associated about 18,000 TCR beta sequences with specific HLA alleles at a false discovery rate of 0.05. A few of the identified cytomegalovirus-associated TCR beta chains were confirmed in vitro to be specific for cytomegalovirus antigens. Only TCR beta chains were sequenced in this cohort, and the absence of alpha or paired-chain data limited detectable features. Most TCR sequences were observed very rarely across donors, whereas some public TCRs were present in many individuals. According to a later analysis, TCR association rates differed among HLA loci, with DRB1 alleles showing the most associated TCRs and HLA-C alleles showing the fewest. The study gave a list of some 150 TCR beta chains associated with cytomegalovirus. A further reported finding was that TCR beta sequences accurately predicted the HLA-A and HLA-B alleles for most subjects in the first cohort. Compared with equally common non-associated chains, HLA-associated TCR beta chains in a later analysis were more clonally expanded and had lower generation probabilities. Broadly in line with IMGT annotations, most TCR beta V segments showed up in productive rearrangements about 87% or about 30% of the time in an earlier analysis of 450 to 750 of the donors. Immune exposure information for the cohort was limited to CMV serostatus. A group of highly shared sequence variants was considered likely to be a technical artifact of the sequencing pipeline. According to the authors, the approach could potentially be generalized to other disease states and immunological phenotypes. Some IMGT-functional V segments, including TRBV6-2 and TRBV6-3, could not be distinguished by the 87-base-pair reads and were therefore excluded. Several of the top co-occurrence clusters appeared to be linked to parvovirus B19, influenza, CMV and Epstein-Barr virus, according to a later analysis. When HLA alleles, especially DR and DQ, strongly co-occurred, TCR associations were difficult to assign to individual alleles. In a later genetic analysis, a missense DCLRE1C variant was associated with V-gene and J-gene trimming of TCR beta chains, and the association was replicated in an independent cohort. Because counts were too low, 15 to 20 rarely observed V segments, including chromosome 9 orphons, were excluded from the earlier analysis of about 500 of the donors. According to a later analysis, most CMV-associated TCR beta chains appeared to be HLA-restricted, and the HLA associations seemed to be driven largely by CMV exposure.

The library was produced with the immunoSEQ multiplex PCR assay. The multiplex PCR relied on a mix of 60 forward primers for TCR Vbeta segments and 13 reverse primers for TCR Jbeta segments. The CDR3 region of rearranged TCR beta genes was amplified from genomic DNA by a multiplex PCR assay. The Illumina HiSeq System was used to sequence the amplified TCR beta libraries as 87-base-pair reads. The original methods were these. A later analysis counted about 80 million unique TCR beta chains across the 666 repertoires, and around 9.9 million of these chains were shared by at least two donors. Raw reads were error-corrected and collapsed into unique sequences by a nearest-neighbor algorithm in which closely related sequences were merged to remove PCR and sequencing errors. CDR3 sequences were aligned to IMGT reference sequences to assign V, D and J gene segments. For a sequence to be retained, a match of at least six nucleotides was required to both a V gene segment and a J gene segment. Rearrangements were called productive when the CDR3 lacked stop codons and stayed in frame with V and J; all others were non-productive. Following IMGT convention, CDR3 was defined as the stretch from the second conserved V-encoded cysteine to the conserved J-encoded phenylalanine. Sequences without an unambiguous match to a single V gene segment were excluded from the earlier analysis of a few hundred of the donors. In an earlier analysis of more than 500 of the donors, a V segment was called functional when productive rearrangements were above 56.7%, and segregating when the standard deviation between donors exceeded 5%. To diagnose cytomegalovirus status from the catalog of TCR beta chain sequences, a statistical classification framework was built. A later analysis assigned V and J genes by comparing TCR nucleotide sequences with IMGT/GENE-DB human TR gene sequences. Using the TCRdist pipeline, a later analysis assigned CDR3 sequences along with most-parsimonious VDJ recombination scenarios. In a later analysis, each TCR beta chain was defined by its CDR3 amino acid sequence together with its V-gene family, and reads lacking a unique V-gene family were excluded. In a later analysis, approximately 590 highly shared, low-generation-probability nucleotide sequences were removed to address suspected cross-contamination and a sequencing artifact. In a later analysis, a clonal expansion index for each public chain was calculated from normalized within-repertoire ranks of inferred template counts. Generation probabilities in a later analysis came from a VDJ recombination model fitted to out-of-frame rearrangements, and those results were checked against IGoR. In a later analysis, TCR-TCR, TCR-HLA and TCR-CMV co-occurrence was scored with hypergeometric tests, and a repertoire-size bias correction was applied to TCR pairs. A later analysis estimated false discovery rates by permuting HLA or CMV assignments 20 times. In a later analysis, co-occurring TCRs were grouped using DBSCAN, and TCRdist sequence similarity was added for clustering within HLA-allele-positive subsets. Repertoires with fewer than 30,000 or more than 120,000 public chains were left out of co-occurrence clustering, as were a handful of repertoires with anomalous nucleotide sharing. In TCRdb, the immuneACCESS table is reduced to in-frame sequences with V and J assigned. These tables do not hold every clone; where another copy was compared, an unresolved V gene accounts for under half, and the others remain unexplained. V and J calls and clone size follow that table, whereas D and trimming were derived from the DNA. The sample table contains 110,000 to 150,000 clones; only one count was recorded for roughly four fifths of them. Clones ranked in the top ten supply more than 3% of the sample.

In total, roughly 710 healthy bone marrow donors made up the cohort. At the time of sampling, every cohort member was nominally healthy, though immune exposures that went unrecorded were likely present. The donor tested CMV seronegative, placing the donor among the roughly 400 seronegative members of the cohort. Each donor provided a peripheral blood sample, and peripheral blood mononuclear cells were used for TCR beta sequencing. Genomic DNA was extracted from the blood cell samples with the Qiagen DNeasy Blood Extraction Kit. CDR1 and CDR2 (MNHEY, SMNVEV) derive from the germline V gene (reference sequence). The trim is 5 bases for V and 1 base for J, with a gap of 12 bases between the germline ends. The CDR3 numbers 14 residues from cysteine through phenylalanine. This entry keeps only the CDR3 DNA: 42 bases, framed from base 1.

What was sequenced was PBMCs. This chain joins TRBV27 to TRBJ2-7, with TRBD2 as a weak D call on 6 bases. The receptor was isolated from a male donor in good health and CMV-seronegative. The DNA sequence is as follows: TGTGCCAGCAGTGACTTGGGACTTTCCTACGAGCAGTACTTC. This is translated as CASSDLGLSYEQYF.